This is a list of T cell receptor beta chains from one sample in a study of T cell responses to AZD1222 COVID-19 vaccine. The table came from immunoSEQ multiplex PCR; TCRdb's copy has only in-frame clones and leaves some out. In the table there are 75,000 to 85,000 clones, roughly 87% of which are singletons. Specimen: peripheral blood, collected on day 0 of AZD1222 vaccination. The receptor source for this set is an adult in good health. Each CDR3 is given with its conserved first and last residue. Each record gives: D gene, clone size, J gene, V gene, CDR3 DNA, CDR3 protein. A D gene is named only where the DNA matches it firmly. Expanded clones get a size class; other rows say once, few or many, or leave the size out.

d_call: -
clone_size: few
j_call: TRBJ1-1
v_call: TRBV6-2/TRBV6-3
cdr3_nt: TGTGCCAGCAGTCTTGGTATTTCGTGGATTGAAGCTTTCTTT
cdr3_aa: CASSLGISWIEAFF

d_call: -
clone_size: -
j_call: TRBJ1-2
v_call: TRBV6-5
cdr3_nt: TGTGCCAGCAGAGGGAGCCCTAACTATGGCTACACCTTC
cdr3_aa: CASRGSPNYGYTF

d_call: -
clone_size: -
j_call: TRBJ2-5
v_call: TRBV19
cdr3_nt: TGTGCCAGTAAGCCGGGACCCGAGCCAGAGACCCAGTACTTC
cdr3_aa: CASKPGPEPETQYF

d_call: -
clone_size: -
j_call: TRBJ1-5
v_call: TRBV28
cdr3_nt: TGTGCCACGTATCCGTATAGCAATCAGCCCCAGCATTTT
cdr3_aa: CATYPYSNQPQHF

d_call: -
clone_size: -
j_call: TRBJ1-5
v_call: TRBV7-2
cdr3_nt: TGTGCCAGCAGCTTAATGGGGGATGGAGATCAGCCCCAGCATTTT
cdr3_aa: CASSLMGDGDQPQHF

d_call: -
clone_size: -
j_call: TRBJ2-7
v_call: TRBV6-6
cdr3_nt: TGTGCCAGCAACCCCCGGGACCCTCCTGGCGAGCAGTACTTC
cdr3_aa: CASNPRDPPGEQYF

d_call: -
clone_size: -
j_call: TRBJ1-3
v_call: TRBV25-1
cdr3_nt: TGTGCCAGCAGTGACCACGGTCAGGGCGGCACCATATATTTT
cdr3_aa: CASSDHGQGGTIYF

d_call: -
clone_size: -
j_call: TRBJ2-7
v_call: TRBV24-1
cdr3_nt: TGTGCCACCAGTGGATCAGGGTCCTACCGATATTACTTC
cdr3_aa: CATSGSGSYRYYF

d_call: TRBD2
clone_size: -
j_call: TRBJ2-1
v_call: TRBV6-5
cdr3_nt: TGTGCCAGCAGTTATAGCGGGAGTCCCCACAATGAGCAGTTCTTC
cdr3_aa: CASSYSGSPHNEQFF

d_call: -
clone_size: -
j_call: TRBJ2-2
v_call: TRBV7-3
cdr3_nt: TGTGCCAGCAAAGAGCACCCCGGGTCCGGGGAGCTGTTTTTT
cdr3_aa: CASKEHPGSGELFF

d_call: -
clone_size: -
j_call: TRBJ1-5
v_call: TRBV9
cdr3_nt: TGTGCCAGCAGCGTAGTCCCGAATCAGCCCCAGCATTTT
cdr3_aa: CASSVVPNQPQHF

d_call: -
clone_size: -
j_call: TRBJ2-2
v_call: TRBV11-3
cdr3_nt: TGTGCCAGCATTTCTAGGGGGGCTCCAACTGCCGGGGAGCTGTTTTTT
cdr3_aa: CASISRGAPTAGELFF

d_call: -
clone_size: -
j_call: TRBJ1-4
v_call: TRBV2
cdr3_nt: TGTGCCAGCACTGGCCTCCCGGGGTATGAAAAACTGTTTTTT
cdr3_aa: CASTGLPGYEKLFF

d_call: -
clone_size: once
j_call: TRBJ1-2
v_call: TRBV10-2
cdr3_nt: TGCGCCAGCAGTGAGCGGGGGGCACTACGGGGCTACACCTTC
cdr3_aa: CASSERGALRGYTF

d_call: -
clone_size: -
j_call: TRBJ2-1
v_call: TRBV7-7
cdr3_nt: TGTGCCAGCAGCTTGGAGAGAAGCTCCTACAATGAGCAGTTCTTC
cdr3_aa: CASSLERSSYNEQFF

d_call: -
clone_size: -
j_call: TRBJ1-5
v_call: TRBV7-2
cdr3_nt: TGTGCCAGCAGCTTAGGGACGCACCAGCCCCAGCATTTT
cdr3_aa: CASSLGTHQPQHF